This TCR beta chain was retrieved from a study of T cell repertoires in cytomegalovirus infection. Study in general: Signatures in public TCR beta sequences pointed to both CMV infection and matching HLA type.

TCRdb fed the reads into MiXCR, producing one record per CDR3 protein. The profile shows some 180,000 distinct CDR3 sequences, about 20% of them singletons. The CDR3 sequence is 15 residues long. Germline V gives CDR1 LNHDA, CDR2 SQIVND (reference sequence). Trimming removed 3 bases from V and 6 bases from J, with 18 bases in between. The TCR comes from a human donor in good health (CMV status not recorded). Some clones in this sample may be carry-over from other donors' samples. The chain uses TRBV19 and TRBJ2-7; D is unresolved. The sequenced material came from PBMCs. CDR3 protein: CASSMSSLSGVEQYF. The DNA of the CDR3 is TGTGCCAGTAGTATGAGTAGTCTGTCAGGAGTCGAGCAGTACTTC.